This T cell receptor beta chain stems from a study of cytomegalovirus exposure and HLA in healthy donors. V gave up 0 bases and J gave up 0 bases, with 4 bases separating them. This CDR3 region has 15 residues. Germline CDR1 and CDR2: SGDLS and YYNGEE. Amplification used 60 Vbeta primers and 13 Jbeta primers. Data came from immunoSEQ multiplex PCR; TCRdb stores just in-frame clones and leaves some out. The sample holds 100,000 to 150,000 clones. Details on this clone: The antigen remains undetermined.

Findings of the study overall: A previous analysis found most TCR beta V segments productive roughly 87% or roughly 30% of the time.

This clonotype originated in a woman aged 40-49 years in good health and CMV-seronegative. Specimen: PBMCs. The V call is TRBV9, the J call TRBJ1-6; D remains ambiguous. The CDR3 spells CASSVDSSYNSPLHF. The CDR3, as DNA: TGTGCCAGCAGCGTAGACAGCTCCTATAATTCACCCCTCCACTTT. Full variable domain (rest looked up from reference TRBV9 and TRBJ1-6): DSGVTQTPKHLITATGQRVTLRCSPRSGDLSVYWYQQSLDQGLQFLIQYYNGEERAKGNILERFSAQQFPDLHSELNLSSLELGDSALYFCASSVDSSYNSPLHFGNGTRLTVT.